A single T cell receptor beta chain is shown here with its context. J was trimmed by 3 bases and V by 2 bases; bases with no gene match: 5. CDR1 and CDR2 (germline): ENHRY, SYGVKD. This CDR3 is built from 15 residues. Repertoires were generated with immunoSEQ multiplex PCR, while TCRdb's copy carries only in-frame clones and drops some. The sample records nearly 200,000 clones, approximately 88% being singletons. These data belong to a study of blood T cell repertoires in COVID-19. Study background: Nucleic acid was either cDNA or gDNA, and it came from T cells, B-cell-depleted T cells, or PBMCs.

Sequenced material: PBMCs or T cells enriched from blood (not recorded which). This clonotype was obtained from a woman aged 18-29 years who had recovered from COVID-19. This chain links TRBV10-3 with TRBJ2-5, with 8 bases fitting TRBD1. CDR3 sequence: CAISEPDRGKETQYF. CDR3 bases: TGTGCCATCAGTGAGCCTGACAGGGGCAAAGAGACCCAGTACTTC.